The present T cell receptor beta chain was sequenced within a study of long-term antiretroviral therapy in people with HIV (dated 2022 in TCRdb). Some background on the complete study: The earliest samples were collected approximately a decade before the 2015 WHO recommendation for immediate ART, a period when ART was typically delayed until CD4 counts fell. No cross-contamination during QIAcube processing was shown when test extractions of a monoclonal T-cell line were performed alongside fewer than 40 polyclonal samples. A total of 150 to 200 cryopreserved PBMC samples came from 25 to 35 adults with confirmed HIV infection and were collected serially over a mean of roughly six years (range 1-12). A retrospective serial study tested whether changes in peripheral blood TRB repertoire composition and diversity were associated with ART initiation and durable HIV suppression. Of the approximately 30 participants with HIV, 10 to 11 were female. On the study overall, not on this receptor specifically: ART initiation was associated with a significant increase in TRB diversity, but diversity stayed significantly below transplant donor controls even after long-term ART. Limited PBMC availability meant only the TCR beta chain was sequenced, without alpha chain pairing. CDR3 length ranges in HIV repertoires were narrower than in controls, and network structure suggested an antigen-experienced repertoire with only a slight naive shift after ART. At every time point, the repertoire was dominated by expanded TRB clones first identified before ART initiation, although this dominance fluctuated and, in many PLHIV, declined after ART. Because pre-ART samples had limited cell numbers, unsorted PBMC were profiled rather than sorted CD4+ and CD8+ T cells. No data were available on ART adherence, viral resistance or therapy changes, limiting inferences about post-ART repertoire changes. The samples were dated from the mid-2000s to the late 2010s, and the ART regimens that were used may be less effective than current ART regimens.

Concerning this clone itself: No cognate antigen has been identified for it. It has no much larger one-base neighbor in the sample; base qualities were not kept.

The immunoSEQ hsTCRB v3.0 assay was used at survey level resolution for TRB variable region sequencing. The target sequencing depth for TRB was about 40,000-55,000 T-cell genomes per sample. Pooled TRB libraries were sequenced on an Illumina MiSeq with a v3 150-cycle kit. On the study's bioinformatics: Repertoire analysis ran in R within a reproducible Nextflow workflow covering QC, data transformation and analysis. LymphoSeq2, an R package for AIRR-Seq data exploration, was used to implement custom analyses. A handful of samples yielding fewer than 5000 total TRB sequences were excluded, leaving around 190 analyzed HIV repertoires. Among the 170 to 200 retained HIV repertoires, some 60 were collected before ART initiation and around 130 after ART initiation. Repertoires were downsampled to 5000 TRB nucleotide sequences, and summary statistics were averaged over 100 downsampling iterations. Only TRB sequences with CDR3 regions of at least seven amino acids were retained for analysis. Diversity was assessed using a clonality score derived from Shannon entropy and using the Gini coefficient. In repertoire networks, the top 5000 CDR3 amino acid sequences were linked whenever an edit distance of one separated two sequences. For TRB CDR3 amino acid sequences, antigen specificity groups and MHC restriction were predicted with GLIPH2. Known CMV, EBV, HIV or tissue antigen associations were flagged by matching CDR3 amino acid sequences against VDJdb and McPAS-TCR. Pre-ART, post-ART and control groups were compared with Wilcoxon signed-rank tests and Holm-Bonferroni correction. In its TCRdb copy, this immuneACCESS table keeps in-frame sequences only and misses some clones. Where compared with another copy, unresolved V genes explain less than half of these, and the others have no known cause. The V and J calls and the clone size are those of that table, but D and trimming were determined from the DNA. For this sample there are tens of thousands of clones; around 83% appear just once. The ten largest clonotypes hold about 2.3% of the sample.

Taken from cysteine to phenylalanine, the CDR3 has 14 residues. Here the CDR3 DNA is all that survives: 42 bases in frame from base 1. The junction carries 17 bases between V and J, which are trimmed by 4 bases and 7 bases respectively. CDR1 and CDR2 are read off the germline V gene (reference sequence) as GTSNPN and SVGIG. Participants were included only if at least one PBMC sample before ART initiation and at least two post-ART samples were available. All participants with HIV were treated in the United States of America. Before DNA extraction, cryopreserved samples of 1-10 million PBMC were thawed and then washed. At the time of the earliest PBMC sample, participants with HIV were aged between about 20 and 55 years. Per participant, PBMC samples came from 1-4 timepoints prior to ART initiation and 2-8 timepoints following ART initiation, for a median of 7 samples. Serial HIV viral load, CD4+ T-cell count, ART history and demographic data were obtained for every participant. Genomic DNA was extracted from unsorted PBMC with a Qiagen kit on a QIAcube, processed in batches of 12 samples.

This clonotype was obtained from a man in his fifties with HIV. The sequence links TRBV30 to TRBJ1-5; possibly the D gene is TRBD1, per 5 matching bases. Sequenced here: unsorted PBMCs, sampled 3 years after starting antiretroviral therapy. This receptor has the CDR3 CAWTKGTDGQPQHF. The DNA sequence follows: TGTGCCTGGACCAAAGGGACGGATGGACAGCCCCAGCATTTT. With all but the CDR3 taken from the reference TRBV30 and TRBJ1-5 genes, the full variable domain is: SQTIHQWPATLVQPVGSPLSLECTVEGTSNPNLYWYRQAAGRGLQLLFYSVGIGQISSEVPQNLSASRPQDRQFILSSKKLLLSDSGFYLCAWTKGTDGQPQHFGDGTRLSIL.